Presented here are 15 T cell receptor beta chains from one specimen sequenced in a study of coeliac disease. Sequenced by immunoSEQ multiplex PCR; TCRdb stores in-frame clones only, minus some. Of about 9,400 clones detected, roughly two thirds appear once; the ten largest clones hold around 20%. The sample consisted of lamina propria lymphocytes from the gut. These receptors were taken from a woman between 55 and 75 years old with celiac disease.

The V call is TRBV7-2, the J call TRBJ2-5; no definite D call. The CDR3 totals 13 residues. Germline-derived CDR1 and CDR2 are SGHTA and FQGNSA. V was trimmed by 3 bases and J by 11 bases, leaving 16 bases between them. For the CDR3, the DNA is TGTGCCAGCAGCTTGAGAGGCCGCGGTGAGCAGTACTTC. Translating gives CASSLRGRGEQYF.

The chain uses TRBV7-2 and TRBJ2-5; the D gene is possibly TRBD2 (6 bases). Per germline, CDR1 SGHTA and CDR2 FQGNSA. The V and J ends lost 4 bases and 5 bases respectively, with 8 bases between them. The length of the CDR3 is 12 residues. The CDR3 DNA sequence: TGTGCCAGCAGCTGGGGACTGGAGACCCAGTACTTC. It specifies CASSWGLETQYF. Drawing the rest from reference TRBV7-2 and TRBJ2-5, the complete variable domain is GAGVSQSPSNKVTEKGKDVELRCDPISGHTALYWYRQSLGQGLEFLIYFQGNSAPDKSGLPSDRFSAERTGGSVSTLTIQRTQQEDSAVYLCASSWGLETQYFGPGTRLLVL.

This clone showed up just a few times. The rearrangement uses TRBV6-1 and TRBJ2-3; D possibly corresponds to TRBD2 (5 bases). Germline lookup yields CDR1 MNHNS and CDR2 SASEGT. The CDR3 contains 12 residues. The V end was cut by 7 bases, the J end by 14 bases, with 19 bases between. As DNA, the CDR3 is TGTGCCAGCACCGAATTGGCGGGCCCGTTGTATTTT. It codes for CASTELAGPLYF.

This clone was seen a few times. The chain is built from TRBV7-6 and TRBJ1-6; 9 nucleotides align to TRBD1. CDR1 is SGHVS and CDR2 is FNYEAQ in the germline V gene. Trimming removed 5 bases from V and 11 bases from J; junction bases left unmatched: 7. This CDR3 has 14 residues. CDR3 in amino acids: CASSPGTGQTPLHF. For the CDR3, the DNA is TGTGCCAGCAGCCCCGGGACAGGGCAAACACCCCTCCACTTT.

The rearrangement links TRBV5-1 to TRBJ2-1; D is undetermined. The germline CDR1 and CDR2 sequences are SGHRS and YFSETQ. Trimming stripped 0 bases from V and 2 bases from J, with 15 bases between. This CDR3 has 17 amino acids. For the CDR3, the DNA is TGCGCCAGCAGCTTGGGTATTGTCCCCAGTACCTACAATGAGCAGTTCTTC. It specifies CASSLGIVPSTYNEQFF.

This clone came up once. CDR3 nucleotides: TGCGCCAGCAGCTTTGGACAGGGAGCGGAGCAGTACTTC. Protein: CASSFGQGAEQYF. The genes are TRBV5-1 and TRBJ2-7, with TRBD1 matching over 8 bases. The CDR3 totals 13 residues. Germline trimming cut 2 bases from V and 7 bases from J; bases unmatched to any gene: 5. The germline V gene has CDR1 SGHRS and CDR2 YFSETQ.

On this clone: Other DNA sequences within the sample encode an identical CDR3. The genes are TRBV27 and TRBJ2-2, with D perhaps matching TRBD1 (5 bases). CDR1 and CDR2 (germline): MNHEY, SMNVEV (reference sequence). This CDR3 region has 15 residues. Trimming took off 6 bases at V and 6 bases at J, with 17 bases between the two ends. The CDR3 DNA sequence: TGTGCCAGCAGCCTGTCAGGGAATCTTGCCGGGGAGCTGTTTTTT. It specifies CASSLSGNLAGELFF.

This clone was seen once. J is TRBJ1-3 and V is TRBV9, with D tentatively TRBD1 (6 bases). CDR1 SGDLS and CDR2 YYNGEE come from the germline V gene. V was clipped by 0 bases and J by 4 bases, with 8 bases between them. This CDR3 is built from 14 residues. In DNA form, the CDR3 reads TGTGCCAGCAGCGTAGGGACAGTCGGAAACACCATATATTTT. This gives the protein CASSVGTVGNTIYF.

The chain joins TRBV10-3 to TRBJ2-1; the D gene is possibly TRBD2 (6 bases). The CDR3 spans 13 residues. From germline, CDR1 is ENHRY and CDR2 SYGVKD. Trimming stripped 6 bases from V and 3 bases from J, with 9 bases between. CDR3 bases: TGTGCCATCAGCGCGGACTACTACAATGAGCAGTTCTTC. This encodes CAISADYYNEQFF.

There are a few counts of this clone. The chain carries TRBV19 and TRBJ2-1; 13 bases fit TRBD2. Germline V gene data show CDR1 as LNHDA and CDR2 as SQIVND (reference sequence). Germline trimming cut 2 bases from V and 9 bases from J; bases unmatched to any gene: 4. The CDR3 is 15 residues long. CDR3 nucleotides: TGTGCCAGTAGTATAACTAGCGGGGGGGGTGGTGAGCAGTTCTTC. It encodes CASSITSGGGGEQFF.

The chain joins TRBV7-9 to TRBJ1-5; maybe TRBD1 (5 bases). V lost 5 bases, J lost 7 bases, and 15 bases lay in between. There are 14 residues in the CDR3. From germline, CDR1 is SEHNR and CDR2 FQNEAQ (reference sequence). This CDR3 reads CASSQGGVGQPQHF. The CDR3 DNA sequence: TGTGCCAGCAGCCAGGGCGGGGTGGGACAGCCCCAGCATTTT.

The CDR3 DNA sequence: TGTGCCTGGAGTGGAGTAGATCGAGTCGAGCAGTACTTC. It is translated as CAWSGVDRVEQYF. The chain employs TRBV30 and TRBJ2-7; D gene ambiguous. With 1 base removed from V and 6 bases from J, the gap between germline ends came to 13 bases. This CDR3 is 13 amino acids long. Germline V gene data show CDR1 as GTSNPN and CDR2 as SVGIG (reference sequence).

The chain links TRBV9 to TRBJ1-1; a weak D match, TRBD1 (6 bases). Germline V gene lookup returns CDR1 SGDLS and CDR2 YYNGEE. V lost 0 bases and J lost 7, with 10 bases in between. This CDR3 has 13 amino acids. The CDR3 spells CASSVGGGGEAFF. CDR3 DNA: TGTGCCAGCAGCGTAGGTGGGGGCGGTGAAGCTTTCTTT. The full variable domain, its missing parts supplied by reference TRBV9 and TRBJ1-1, is DSGVTQTPKHLITATGQRVTLRCSPRSGDLSVYWYQQSLDQGLQFLIQYYNGEERAKGNILERFSAQQFPDLHSELNLSSLELGDSALYFCASSVGGGGEAFFGQGTRLTVV.

This clone is deemed medium-sized (0.01 to 0.1%). The chain uses TRBV4-1 and TRBJ2-5; a weak D match, TRBD1 (6 bases). V lost 4 bases and J 4 bases, leaving 13 bases between the germline ends. Germline CDR1 and CDR2: MGHRA and YSYEKL. The CDR3 spans 14 residues. The CDR3 sequence: CASSPDTGRETQYF. CDR3 DNA: TGCGCCAGCAGCCCGGACACAGGGAGAGAGACCCAGTACTTC.

This clone is categorized as medium-sized. The chain employs TRBV2 and TRBJ1-5; no clear D gene. CDR1 SNHLY and CDR2 FYNNEI come from the germline V gene. The CDR3 length is 14 residues. V lost 3 bases and J lost 5, with 11 bases in between. CDR3 DNA: TGTGCCAGCAGTGATGGTAACGGAGATCAGCCCCAGCATTTT. This gives the protein CASSDGNGDQPQHF.